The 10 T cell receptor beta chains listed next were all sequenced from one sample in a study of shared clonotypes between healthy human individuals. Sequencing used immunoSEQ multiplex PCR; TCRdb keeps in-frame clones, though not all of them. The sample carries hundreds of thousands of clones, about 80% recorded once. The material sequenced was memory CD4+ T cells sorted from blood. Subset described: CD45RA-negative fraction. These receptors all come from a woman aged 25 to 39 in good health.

CDR3 sequence: CASSPPSGNVNQPQHF. The CDR3 nucleotides read TGTGCCAGCTCACCACCGTCAGGGAATGTCAATCAGCCCCAGCATTTT. The chain is built from TRBV18 and TRBJ1-5; weak D call: TRBD1 (5 bases). Per the germline V gene, CDR1 is KGHSH and CDR2 is LQKENI. The V end was cut by 0 bases, the J end by 3 bases, with 12 bases between. This CDR3 is 16 amino acids long.

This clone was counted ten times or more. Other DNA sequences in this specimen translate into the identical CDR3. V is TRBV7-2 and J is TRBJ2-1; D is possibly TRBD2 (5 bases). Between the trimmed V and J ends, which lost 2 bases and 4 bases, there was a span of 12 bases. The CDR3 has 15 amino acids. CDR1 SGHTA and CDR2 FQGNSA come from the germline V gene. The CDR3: CASSLSSGLYNEQFF. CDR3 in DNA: TGTGCCAGCAGCTTAAGCAGCGGACTTTACAATGAGCAGTTCTTC.

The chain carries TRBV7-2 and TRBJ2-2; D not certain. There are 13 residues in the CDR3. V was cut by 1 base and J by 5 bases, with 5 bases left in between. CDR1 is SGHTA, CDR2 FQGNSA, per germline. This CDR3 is CASSLGRTGELFF. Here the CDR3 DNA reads TGTGCCAGCAGCTTAGGAAGGACCGGGGAGCTGTTTTTT. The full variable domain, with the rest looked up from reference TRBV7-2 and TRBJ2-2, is GAGVSQSPSNKVTEKGKDVELRCDPISGHTALYWYRQSLGQGLEFLIYFQGNSAPDKSGLPSDRFSAERTGGSVSTLTIQRTQQEDSAVYLCASSLGRTGELFFGEGSRLTVL.

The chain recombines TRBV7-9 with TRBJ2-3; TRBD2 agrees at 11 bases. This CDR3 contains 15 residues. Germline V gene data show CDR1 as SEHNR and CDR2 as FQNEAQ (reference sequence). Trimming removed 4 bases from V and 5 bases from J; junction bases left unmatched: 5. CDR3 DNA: TGTGCCAGCAGCTGGGGGACTAGCGGAGGAGATACGCAGTATTTT. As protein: CASSWGTSGGDTQYF.

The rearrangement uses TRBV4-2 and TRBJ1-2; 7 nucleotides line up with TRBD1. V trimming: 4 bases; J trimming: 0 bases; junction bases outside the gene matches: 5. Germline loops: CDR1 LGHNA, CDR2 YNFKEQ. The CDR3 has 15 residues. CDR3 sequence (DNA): TGTGCCAGCAGCCTTACGGGACAGACTAACTATGGCTACACCTTC. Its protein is CASSLTGQTNYGYTF.

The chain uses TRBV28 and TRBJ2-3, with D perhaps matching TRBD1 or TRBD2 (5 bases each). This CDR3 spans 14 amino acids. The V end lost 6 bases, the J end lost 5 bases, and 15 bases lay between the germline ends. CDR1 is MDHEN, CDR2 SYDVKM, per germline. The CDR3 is CASSHGGVQDTQYF. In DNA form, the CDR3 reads TGTGCCAGCAGCCATGGGGGAGTCCAAGATACGCAGTATTTT. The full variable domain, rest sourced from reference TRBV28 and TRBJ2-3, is DVKVTQSSRYLVKRTGEKVFLECVQDMDHENMFWYRQDPGLGLRLIYFSYDVKMKEKGDIPEGYSVSREKKERFSLILESASTNQTSMYLCASSHGGVQDTQYFGPGTRLTVL.

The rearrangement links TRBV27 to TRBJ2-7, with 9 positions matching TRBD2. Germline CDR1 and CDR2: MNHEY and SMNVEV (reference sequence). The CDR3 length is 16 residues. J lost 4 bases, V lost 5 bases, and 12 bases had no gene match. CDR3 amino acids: CASSPRRAGGTYEQYF. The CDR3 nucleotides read TGTGCCAGCAGTCCAAGGAGGGCGGGAGGGACTTACGAGCAGTACTTC.

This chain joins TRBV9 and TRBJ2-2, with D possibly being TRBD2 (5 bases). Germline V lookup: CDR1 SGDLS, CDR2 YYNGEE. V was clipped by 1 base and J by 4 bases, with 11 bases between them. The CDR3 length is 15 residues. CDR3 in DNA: TGTGCCAGCAGCGTACCTCCTAGCACCACCGGGGAGCTGTTTTTT. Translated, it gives CASSVPPSTTGELFF.

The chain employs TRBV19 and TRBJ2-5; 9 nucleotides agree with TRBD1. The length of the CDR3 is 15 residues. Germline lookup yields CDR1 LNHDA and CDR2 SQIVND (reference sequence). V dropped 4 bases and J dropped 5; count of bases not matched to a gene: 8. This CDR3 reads CASSTSGTGLETQYF. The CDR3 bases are TGTGCCAGTAGTACGTCCGGGACAGGGTTGGAGACCCAGTACTTC.

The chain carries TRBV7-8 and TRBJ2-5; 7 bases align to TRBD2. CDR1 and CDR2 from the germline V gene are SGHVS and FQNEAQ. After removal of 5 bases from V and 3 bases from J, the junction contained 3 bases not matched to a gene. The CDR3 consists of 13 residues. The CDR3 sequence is CASSDAGEETQYF. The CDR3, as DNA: TGTGCCAGCAGCGACGCGGGAGAAGAGACCCAGTACTTC.